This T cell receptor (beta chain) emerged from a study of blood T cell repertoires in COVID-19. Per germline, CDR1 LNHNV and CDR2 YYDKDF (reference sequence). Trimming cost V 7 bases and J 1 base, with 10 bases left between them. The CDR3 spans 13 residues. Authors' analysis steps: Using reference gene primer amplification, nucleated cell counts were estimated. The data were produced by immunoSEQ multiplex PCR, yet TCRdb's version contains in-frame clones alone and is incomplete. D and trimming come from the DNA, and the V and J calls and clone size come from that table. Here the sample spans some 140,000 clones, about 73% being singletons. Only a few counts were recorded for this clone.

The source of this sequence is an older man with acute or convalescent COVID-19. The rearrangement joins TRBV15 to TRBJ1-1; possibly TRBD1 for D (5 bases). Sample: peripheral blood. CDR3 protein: CATTVDRNTEAFF. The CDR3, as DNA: TGTGCCACCACCGTAGACAGGAACACTGAAGCTTTCTTT.